This is a list of T cell receptor beta chains from one sample in a study of spatial heterogeneity in lung cancer. TCRdb reprocessed the 5' RACE reads via MiXCR and lists one record per CDR3 protein. Of around 4,300 distinct CDR3 sequences listed, 7.5% to 9.5% are singletons. The material was lung tumor tissue, obtained at surgery. The receptors were sampled from a male donor with early-stage non-small cell lung cancer. Both conserved end residues are part of each CDR3. D genes are given only for firm matches. Expanded clones get a size class; other rows say once, few or many, or leave the size out.

V gene: TRBV7-2; D gene: TRBD1; clone size: large; J gene: TRBJ2-3; CDR3 DNA: TGTGCCAGCAGCGTTTCGACAGGGGCCTTCACAGATACGCAGTATTTT; CDR3 protein: CASSVSTGAFTDTQYF
V gene: TRBV4-3; D gene: -; clone size: many; J gene: TRBJ1-2; CDR3 DNA: TGCGCCAGCAGCCAATGGGGGAATGGCTACACCTTC; CDR3 protein: CASSQWGNGYTF
V gene: TRBV20-1; D gene: -; clone size: many; J gene: TRBJ2-1; CDR3 DNA: TGCAGTGCTCCAGGGAGCCCCCGGAATGAGCAGTTCTTC; CDR3 protein: CSAPGSPRNEQFF
V gene: TRBV6-5; D gene: TRBD2; clone size: -; J gene: TRBJ2-1; CDR3 DNA: TGTGCCAGCCATAGCGGGGGGTATGAGCAGTTCTTC; CDR3 protein: CASHSGGYEQFF
V gene: TRBV4-3; D gene: TRBD2; clone size: medium-sized; J gene: TRBJ2-7; CDR3 DNA: TGCGCCAGCAGCCAAGATTCCCCCTATAGCGGGAGGTACGAGCAGTACTTC; CDR3 protein: CASSQDSPYSGRYEQYF
V gene: TRBV6-5; D gene: -; clone size: medium-sized; J gene: TRBJ1-4; CDR3 DNA: TGTGCCAGTCGTAAAGGGAGTACTCGTAATGAAAAACTGTTTTTT; CDR3 protein: CASRKGSTRNEKLFF
V gene: TRBV6-2/TRBV6-3; D gene: -; clone size: large; J gene: TRBJ1-1; CDR3 DNA: TGTGCCAGCAGTTCACAGGATTACACTGAAGCTTTCTTT; CDR3 protein: CASSSQDYTEAFF
V gene: TRBV29-1; D gene: -; clone size: medium-sized; J gene: TRBJ2-2; CDR3 DNA: TGCAGCGTTGCGGCCCGCTCTTCCACCGGGGAGCTGTTTTTT; CDR3 protein: CSVAARSSTGELFF
V gene: TRBV6-6; D gene: -; clone size: -; J gene: TRBJ1-4; CDR3 DNA: TGTGCCAGCAGTTATTATGGGAGACTGGGTGAAAAACTGTTTTTT; CDR3 protein: CASSYYGRLGEKLFF
V gene: TRBV28; D gene: TRBD1; clone size: -; J gene: TRBJ1-5; CDR3 DNA: TGTGCCAACAGCACCCTTCGACAGGGTGGTAGTCAGCCCCAGCATTTT; CDR3 protein: CANSTLRQGGSQPQHF
V gene: TRBV20-1; D gene: TRBD1; clone size: medium-sized; J gene: TRBJ2-1; CDR3 DNA: TGCAGTGCTGGGGGACAGGCAAGCTCCTACAATGAGCAGTTCTTC; CDR3 protein: CSAGGQASSYNEQFF
V gene: TRBV9; D gene: -; clone size: many; J gene: TRBJ1-3; CDR3 DNA: TGTGCCAGCAGCGAGCGGGGGATGGGCTCTGGAAACACCATATATTTT; CDR3 protein: CASSERGMGSGNTIYF
V gene: TRBV5-1; D gene: TRBD2; clone size: medium-sized; J gene: TRBJ2-5; CDR3 DNA: TGCGCCAGCAAGAAGGGAGAAGCGGGAGGGCAAGAGACCCAGTACTTC; CDR3 protein: CASKKGEAGGQETQYF
V gene: TRBV4-3; D gene: TRBD1; clone size: -; J gene: TRBJ1-5; CDR3 DNA: TGCGCCAGCAGCCAGACAGGGGGAGGCCAGCCCCAGCATTTT; CDR3 protein: CASSQTGGGQPQHF
V gene: TRBV28; D gene: TRBD1; clone size: -; J gene: TRBJ1-2; CDR3 DNA: TGTGCCAGCAGACAGGGGGCGCAGAGATATGGCTACACCTTC; CDR3 protein: CASRQGAQRYGYTF
V gene: TRBV27; D gene: -; clone size: medium-sized; J gene: TRBJ1-1; CDR3 DNA: TGTGCCAGCAGTTACGTAGGGATGGGTGAAGCTTTCTTT; CDR3 protein: CASSYVGMGEAFF
V gene: TRBV6-5; D gene: -; clone size: medium-sized; J gene: TRBJ1-1; CDR3 DNA: TGTGCCAGCAGTTACTCGTTGAACACTGAAGCTTTCTTT; CDR3 protein: CASSYSLNTEAFF
V gene: TRBV5-6; D gene: -; clone size: -; J gene: TRBJ2-3; CDR3 DNA: TGTGCCAGCAGCTTGAGAATCGGCTATACTAGCACAGATACGCAGTATTTT; CDR3 protein: CASSLRIGYTSTDTQYF
V gene: TRBV12-3/TRBV12-4; D gene: -; clone size: -; J gene: TRBJ2-1; CDR3 DNA: TGTGCCAGCAGTACCAGAGACAATGAGCAGTTCTTC; CDR3 protein: CASSTRDNEQFF
V gene: TRBV9; D gene: -; clone size: medium-sized; J gene: TRBJ1-2; CDR3 DNA: TGTGCCAGCAGCGTAGGACCCGAGGGCGGCTACACCTTC; CDR3 protein: CASSVGPEGGYTF
V gene: TRBV20-1; D gene: -; clone size: many; J gene: TRBJ1-2; CDR3 DNA: TGCAGTGCTAGAGTCGGATTTAGGGGTAATAACTATGGCTACACCTTC; CDR3 protein: CSARVGFRGNNYGYTF
V gene: TRBV14; D gene: -; clone size: many; J gene: TRBJ2-5; CDR3 DNA: TGTGCCAGCAGCCAAGATAGTCGACGTACTGAGACCCAGTACTTC; CDR3 protein: CASSQDSRRTETQYF
V gene: TRBV7-3; D gene: TRBD2; clone size: many; J gene: TRBJ2-2; CDR3 DNA: TGTGCCAGCAGCGTAGCGGGAGGGCCCGGGGAGCTGTTTTTT; CDR3 protein: CASSVAGGPGELFF
V gene: TRBV28; D gene: TRBD1; clone size: once; J gene: TRBJ1-6; CDR3 DNA: TGTGCCAGCAGTTTGGGACAGGCCTACTCCCCCCTCCACTTT; CDR3 protein: CASSLGQAYSPLHF
V gene: TRBV29-1; D gene: -; clone size: many; J gene: TRBJ2-5; CDR3 DNA: TGCAGCGTTGAGGGTACTGGGTGGCAGGGTGGCCCGGAGACCCAGTACTTC; CDR3 protein: CSVEGTGWQGGPETQYF
V gene: TRBV20-1; D gene: -; clone size: -; J gene: TRBJ1-6; CDR3 DNA: TGCAGTGCTATGGGATGGGGCCATAATTCACCCCTCCACTTT; CDR3 protein: CSAMGWGHNSPLHF
V gene: TRBV29-1; D gene: -; clone size: medium-sized; J gene: TRBJ2-7; CDR3 DNA: TGCAGCGTTGGGATAGGGGATATCCACGAGCAGTACTTC; CDR3 protein: CSVGIGDIHEQYF
V gene: TRBV7-8; D gene: -; clone size: medium-sized; J gene: TRBJ1-6; CDR3 DNA: TGTGCCAGCAGCTTACTGAACTCCTATAATTCACCCCTCCACTTT; CDR3 protein: CASSLLNSYNSPLHF
V gene: TRBV2; D gene: -; clone size: medium-sized; J gene: TRBJ1-1; CDR3 DNA: TGTGCCAGCGCCGTATTCGGGTCAGGTGAAGCTTTCTTT; CDR3 protein: CASAVFGSGEAFF
V gene: TRBV18; D gene: -; clone size: medium-sized; J gene: TRBJ2-7; CDR3 DNA: TGTGCCAGCTCTCCCGGGACTGCTACCTACGAGCAGTACTTC; CDR3 protein: CASSPGTATYEQYF
V gene: TRBV6-6; D gene: -; clone size: medium-sized; J gene: TRBJ1-2; CDR3 DNA: TGTGCCAGCAGTGCCTCAGGGAGGGAGGGCTACACCTTC; CDR3 protein: CASSASGREGYTF
V gene: TRBV5-1; D gene: -; clone size: few; J gene: TRBJ1-2; CDR3 DNA: TGCGCCAGCACCCCAAGCCCCGGGAATTATGGCTACACCTTC; CDR3 protein: CASTPSPGNYGYTF
V gene: TRBV30; D gene: -; clone size: few; J gene: TRBJ2-3; CDR3 DNA: TGTGCCTGGAGTGTACGGGCCCAGGATACGCAGTATTTT; CDR3 protein: CAWSVRAQDTQYF
V gene: TRBV11-1; D gene: TRBD1; clone size: once; J gene: TRBJ2-7; CDR3 DNA: TGTGCCAGCAGCGACTACCGGGACAGATACTCCTACGAGCAGTACTTC; CDR3 protein: CASSDYRDRYSYEQYF
V gene: TRBV5-5; D gene: -; clone size: medium-sized; J gene: TRBJ1-1; CDR3 DNA: TGTGCCAGCAGAACACTGGACACTGAAGCTTTCTTT; CDR3 protein: CASRTLDTEAFF
V gene: TRBV11-2; D gene: -; clone size: many; J gene: TRBJ2-3; CDR3 DNA: TGTGCCAGCAGGTCTGGGACAGATACGCAGTATTTT; CDR3 protein: CASRSGTDTQYF
V gene: TRBV20-1; D gene: -; clone size: many; J gene: TRBJ2-1; CDR3 DNA: TGCAGTGCTAGGGGGGACTACAATGAGCAGTTCTTC; CDR3 protein: CSARGDYNEQFF
V gene: TRBV7-9; D gene: -; clone size: many; J gene: TRBJ2-5; CDR3 DNA: TGTGCCAGCAGCCACCAATCGGGATCGGATTCCGAGACCCAGTACTTC; CDR3 protein: CASSHQSGSDSETQYF
V gene: TRBV28; D gene: -; clone size: medium-sized; J gene: TRBJ2-3; CDR3 DNA: TGTGCCAGCAGTCCCCCCGCGGCCCGGGCAGATACGCAGTATTTT; CDR3 protein: CASSPPAARADTQYF
V gene: TRBV12-5; D gene: TRBD2; clone size: -; J gene: TRBJ2-3; CDR3 DNA: TGTGCTAGTGGTTTGGCCCGACTAGCGGGGGAAAGCACAGATACGCAGTATTTT; CDR3 protein: CASGLARLAGESTDTQYF
V gene: TRBV20-1; D gene: TRBD2; clone size: medium-sized; J gene: TRBJ2-1; CDR3 DNA: TGCAGTGCTAGGTTGTTAGCGGGGGGTTATGAGCAGTTCTTC; CDR3 protein: CSARLLAGGYEQFF
V gene: TRBV4-1; D gene: -; clone size: -; J gene: TRBJ1-1; CDR3 DNA: TGCGCCAGCAGCCAACCCCAGGGCCGTATGAACACTGAAGCTTTCTTT; CDR3 protein: CASSQPQGRMNTEAFF
V gene: TRBV28; D gene: -; clone size: medium-sized; J gene: TRBJ2-4; CDR3 DNA: TGTGCCAGCAGTAGTACAGGGTTCAAAAACATTCAGTACTTC; CDR3 protein: CASSSTGFKNIQYF
V gene: TRBV7-3; D gene: -; clone size: medium-sized; J gene: TRBJ2-3; CDR3 DNA: TGTGCCAGCAGCCCCTCGGGCAGGGACGGATATACGCAGTATTTT; CDR3 protein: CASSPSGRDGYTQYF
V gene: TRBV9; D gene: TRBD2; clone size: medium-sized; J gene: TRBJ2-2; CDR3 DNA: TGTGCCAGCAGCGTAGGTCGCGGGAGGGGCGACACCGGGGAGCTGTTTTTT; CDR3 protein: CASSVGRGRGDTGELFF
V gene: TRBV2; D gene: TRBD1; clone size: once; J gene: TRBJ1-5; CDR3 DNA: TGTGCCAGCAGGACAGGGGTACTTCAGCCCCAGCATTTT; CDR3 protein: CASRTGVLQPQHF
V gene: TRBV5-6; D gene: -; clone size: medium-sized; J gene: TRBJ2-3; CDR3 DNA: TGTGCCAGCAGCTCCACCGGGGCTAGCACAGATACGCAGTATTTT; CDR3 protein: CASSSTGASTDTQYF
V gene: TRBV6-2/TRBV6-3; D gene: TRBD1; clone size: many; J gene: TRBJ2-2; CDR3 DNA: TGTGCCAGCAGTGCGAGGGACAGGGGAACCGGGGAGCTGTTTTTT; CDR3 protein: CASSARDRGTGELFF
V gene: TRBV5-1; D gene: -; clone size: -; J gene: TRBJ1-1; CDR3 DNA: TGCGCCAGCAGCTTCGCTAGGGCTGGGTTGAACACTGAAGCTTTCTTT; CDR3 protein: CASSFARAGLNTEAFF
V gene: TRBV11-3; D gene: -; clone size: medium-sized; J gene: TRBJ2-1; CDR3 DNA: TGTGCCAGCAGCCCCGGAGGGCCTTCCTCCAATGAGCAGTTCTTC; CDR3 protein: CASSPGGPSSNEQFF